This paragraph covers one T cell receptor beta chain sequence. What it recognizes is unknown. The data stem from a study of cytomegalovirus exposure and HLA in healthy donors. Amplification used 60 Vbeta primers and 13 Jbeta primers. Only in-frame clones appear in the TCRdb table, and some are missing; sequencing was by immunoSEQ multiplex PCR. The data hold some 210,000 clones, with around 73% observed a single time. Study findings and constraints: The study labeled 150 to 200 TCR beta chains cytomegalovirus-associated. Information on immune exposure was restricted to one variable (CMV serostatus).

In germline, CDR1 is GTSNPN, CDR2 SVGIG (reference sequence). The ends lost 1 base at V and 8 bases at J; junction bases unmatched: 4. CDR3 size: 15 residues. Material: PBMCs. The TCR sequence derives from a male donor in good health and CMV-seronegative. The V gene is TRBV30, the J gene TRBJ2-1, with TRBD2 matching 14 bases. The DNA for the CDR3 is TGTGCCTGGAGTGACGGGACTAGCGGGAGAGATGAGCAGTTCTTC. This sequence encodes CAWSDGTSGRDEQFF.